Below are 2 T cell receptor beta chains sequenced from a single sample in a study of graft-versus-host responses after intestinal transplantation. Sequencing was performed with immunoSEQ multiplex PCR; in TCRdb, only in-frame clones are kept and a portion is missing. This sample has about 97,000 clones; over 75% occur once, and the top ten carry 15% to 20%. The sample here was PBMCs, taken about 440 days after intestinal transplant. The receptor source for this set is a human patient who received an intestinal transplant, so some T cells may come from the graft donor.

The CDR3 nucleotides read TGTGCCAGCAGCCCCCCGGGACTAGCGGACTACAATGAGCAGTTCTTC. Encoded protein: CASSPPGLADYNEQFF. The chain recombines TRBV5-6 with TRBJ2-1, with 11 positions matching TRBD2. Germline trimming cut 4 bases from V and 3 bases from J; bases unmatched to any gene: 6. Germline V gene data show CDR1 as SGHDT and CDR2 as YYEEEE. The CDR3 is 16 residues long.

The J gene is TRBJ1-2, the V gene TRBV10-1; 7 nucleotides align to TRBD1. The CDR3 extends over 12 amino acids. Germline V gives CDR1 WNHNN, CDR2 SYGVQD (reference sequence). Trimming cost V 5 bases and J 8 bases; bases outside gene matches: 5. The CDR3 coding sequence is TGCGCCAGCAGTCCGGACAGGAGGGGCTACACCTTC. Translated: CASSPDRRGYTF.